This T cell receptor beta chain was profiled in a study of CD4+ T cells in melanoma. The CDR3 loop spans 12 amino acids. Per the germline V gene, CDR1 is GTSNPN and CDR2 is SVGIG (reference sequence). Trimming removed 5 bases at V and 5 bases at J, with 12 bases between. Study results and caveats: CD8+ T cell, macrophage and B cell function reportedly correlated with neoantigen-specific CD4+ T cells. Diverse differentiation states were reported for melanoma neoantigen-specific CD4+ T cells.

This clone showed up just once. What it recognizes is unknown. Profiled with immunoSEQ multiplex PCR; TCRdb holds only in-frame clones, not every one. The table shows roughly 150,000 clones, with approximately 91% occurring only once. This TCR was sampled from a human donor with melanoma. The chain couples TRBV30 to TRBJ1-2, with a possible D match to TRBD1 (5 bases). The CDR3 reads CAWEGDRYGYTF. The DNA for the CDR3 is TGTGCCTGGGAAGGGGATCGGTATGGCTACACCTTC. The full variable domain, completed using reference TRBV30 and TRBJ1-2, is SQTIHQWPATLVQPVGSPLSLECTVEGTSNPNLYWYRQAAGRGLQLLFYSVGIGQISSEVPQNLSASRPQDRQFILSSKKLLLSDSGFYLCAWEGDRYGYTFGSGTRLTVV.